The 17 T cell receptor beta chains given below trace back to one sample, sequenced in a study of cytomegalovirus exposure and HLA in healthy donors. Amplification used 60 Vbeta primers and 13 Jbeta primers. Assay: immunoSEQ multiplex PCR; the TCRdb copy retains only in-frame clones and omits some. The table has 90,000 to 150,000 clones, over 75% seen once; the top ten hold 1.5%. Sequencing was carried out using PBMCs. The receptor set was obtained from a woman between 18 and 30 years old in good health and CMV-seronegative.

CDR3 nucleotide sequence: TGTGCCCACCAGGGGGCCTACAATGAAAAACTGTTTTTT. It specifies CAHQGAYNEKLFF. The chain joins TRBV30 to TRBJ1-4; TRBD1 agrees at 8 bases. The CDR3 extends over 13 amino acids. The ends lost 8 bases at V and 5 bases at J; junction bases unmatched: 7. From germline, CDR1 is GTSNPN and CDR2 SVGIG (reference sequence).

The chain has TRBV4-3 and TRBJ1-4; D gene ambiguous. V was clipped by 0 bases and J by 0 bases, with 17 bases between them. The CDR3 sequence is 19 residues long. Germline V CDR1 and CDR2: LGHNA, YSLEER. CDR3 nucleotide sequence: TGCGCCAGCAGCCAAGATCTTCCGGGTGGTAGAACAACTAATGAAAAACTGTTTTTT. It codes for CASSQDLPGGRTTNEKLFF.

The V call is TRBV7-8, the J call TRBJ1-1, with 7 bases identical to TRBD1. V lost 0 bases and J lost 6; bases outside the gene matches: 13. The CDR3 runs 17 residues. Per germline, CDR1 SGHVS and CDR2 FQNEAQ. The chain's CDR3 is CASSLAPPTGLGAEAFF. The CDR3 nucleotides are TGTGCCAGCAGCTTAGCGCCCCCGACAGGGCTTGGTGCTGAAGCTTTCTTT.

This chain joins TRBV11-2 and TRBJ2-1; 8 bases are a match to TRBD2. V shed 5 bases, J shed 10 bases, and the junction held 4 bases outside the gene matches. The CDR3 consists of 12 residues. The germline V gene has CDR1 SGHAT and CDR2 FQNNGV. CDR3 nucleotides: TGTGCCAGCAGCCCTACTAGCGGAGAGCAGTTCTTC. Translating it yields CASSPTSGEQFF.

The gene calls are TRBV29-1 and TRBJ1-2; D gene ambiguous. The CDR3 covers 11 residues. Germline assignment: CDR1 SQVTM and CDR2 ANQGSEA. V lost 3 bases to trimming and J lost 1 base, with 3 bases between them. CDR3 nucleotide sequence: TGCAGCGTTGAGTATAACTATGGCTACACCTTC. Translated: CSVEYNYGYTF.

The table lists this clone with a count of one. The DNA for the CDR3 is TGTGCCAGCAAGGCCGGACAGGGGGAGTGGTATGGCTACACCTTC. It codes for CASKAGQGEWYGYTF. The rearrangement uses TRBV6-1 and TRBJ1-2, with TRBD1 identical over 10 bases. The CDR3 is 15 amino acids. CDR1 and CDR2 from the germline V gene are MNHNS and SASEGT. V shed 7 bases and J 5 bases; nucleotides not matched to a gene: 10.

The chain uses TRBV27 and TRBJ2-2, with 8 bases matching TRBD1. The CDR3 has 17 amino acids. V shed 4 bases and J 10 bases; nucleotides not matched to a gene: 17. Germline-derived CDR1 and CDR2 are MNHEY and SMNVEV (reference sequence). The CDR3 nucleotides are TGTGCCAGCAGTTATCAATCTCAGGGGGCGAGGTCGGAGGAGCTGTTTTTT. It translates to CASSYQSQGARSEELFF.

J is TRBJ2-2 and V is TRBV10-3, with D perhaps TRBD1 (6 bases). The V gene's germline CDR1 is ENHRY and CDR2 SYGVKD. The CDR3 sequence is 16 residues long. The V end lost 7 bases, the J end lost 1 base, and 16 bases lay between the germline ends. CDR3 loop: CAINLGAGVNTGELFF. In DNA form, the CDR3 reads TGTGCCATCAACCTGGGGGCGGGCGTGAACACCGGGGAGCTGTTTTTT.

DNA for the CDR3: TGTGCCAGCACCCCGAACCGGGGGAACACTGAAGCTTTCTTT. Residues: CASTPNRGNTEAFF. The chain is built from TRBV19 and TRBJ1-1; D gene uncertain. V was pared by 9 bases and J by 1 base, with 15 bases between. Looked up from germline, CDR1 is LNHDA and CDR2 is SQIVND (reference sequence). The CDR3 is 14 amino acids.

This sequence joins TRBV7-2 and TRBJ1-1; D call uncertain. V was trimmed by 5 bases and J by 0 bases, leaving 10 bases between them. The CDR3 spans 14 residues. CDR1 and CDR2 (germline): SGHTA, FQGNSA. CDR3 coding DNA: TGTGCCAGCAGCGTAGTCCCAGTGAACACTGAAGCTTTCTTT. Protein sequence: CASSVVPVNTEAFF.

This chain links TRBV4-3 with TRBJ1-1; D not resolved. The germline CDR1 and CDR2 sequences are LGHNA and YSLEER. V lost 1 base and J lost 1, with 4 bases in between. This CDR3 region has 13 residues. Here the CDR3 DNA reads TGCGCCAGCAGCCAAGCACAGAACACTGAAGCTTTCTTT. As protein: CASSQAQNTEAFF.

V and J are TRBV7-8 and TRBJ2-4, with TRBD1 matching 10 bases. The CDR3 is 18 amino acids. In germline, CDR1 is SGHVS, CDR2 FQNEAQ. The V segment lost 2 bases and the J segment 8 bases; nucleotides outside the gene matches: 15. CDR3 in DNA: TGTGCCAGCAGCTTATTGCGGGACAGGGGTTTCCCCTATGACATTCAGTACTTC. Amino acids: CASSLLRDRGFPYDIQYF. Filled out from reference TRBV7-8 and TRBJ2-4, the complete variable domain reads GAGVSQSPRYKVAKRGQDVALRCDPISGHVSLFWYQQALGQGPEFLTYFQNEAQLDKSGLPSDRFFAERPEGSVSTLKIQRTQQEDSAVYLCASSLLRDRGFPYDIQYFGAGTRLSVL.

This sequence joins TRBV4-3 and TRBJ1-4; 9 bases fit TRBD1. This CDR3 has 15 residues. The germline gives CDR1 LGHNA, CDR2 YSLEER. Trimming removed 4 bases from V and 7 bases from J; junction bases left unmatched: 7. The chain's CDR3 is CASSRLTGGGEKLFF. The CDR3 DNA follows: TGCGCCAGCAGCCGCCTGACAGGGGGAGGTGAAAAACTGTTTTTT.

This rearrangement joins TRBV9 to TRBJ2-5; the match to TRBD1 covers 9 bases. Trimming removed 3 bases from V and 3 bases from J; junction bases left unmatched: 3. This CDR3 contains 14 residues. In germline, CDR1 is SGDLS, CDR2 YYNGEE. CDR3 sequence: CASSADRGEETQYF. The CDR3 DNA is TGTGCCAGCAGCGCGGACAGGGGAGAAGAGACCCAGTACTTC. Full variable domain (rest looked up from reference TRBV9 and TRBJ2-5): DSGVTQTPKHLITATGQRVTLRCSPRSGDLSVYWYQQSLDQGLQFLIQYYNGEERAKGNILERFSAQQFPDLHSELNLSSLELGDSALYFCASSADRGEETQYFGPGTRLLVL.

Comments on this clone: The junction departs from the called germline gene at one end, perhaps through a read error. This chain joins TRBV6-5 and TRBJ1-2; D is undetermined. There are 12 residues in the CDR3. Germline V gene sequence: CDR1 MNHEY, CDR2 SVGAGI. CDR3 residues: CASGYGNYGYTF. DNA of the CDR3: TGTGCCAGCGGTTACGGCAACTATGGCTACACCTTC.

The V call is TRBV6-6, the J call TRBJ2-3; 13 bases align to TRBD2. CDR3 length: 16 amino acids. Germline V gene data show CDR1 as MNHNY and CDR2 as SVGAGI (reference sequence). Germline trimming cut 6 bases from V and 3 bases from J; bases unmatched to any gene: 6. This chain's CDR3 is CASRRLAGGLTDTQYF. In nucleotides, the CDR3 is TGTGCCAGCAGGAGACTAGCGGGGGGTCTTACAGATACGCAGTATTTT.

The chain joins TRBV6-5 to TRBJ1-3; D is undetermined. This CDR3 region has 15 residues. Trimming left V 6 bases short and J 0 bases short, with 12 bases between. CDR1 and CDR2 (germline): MNHEY, SVGAGI. CDR3 DNA sequence: TGTGCCAGCAGCCCGGGTCCAAGCTCTGGAAACACCATATATTTT. Translation gives CASSPGPSSGNTIYF.